These 31 T cell receptor beta chains originate from one sample sequenced in a study of CD4 T cells in relation to SARS-CoV-2 and coronaviruses. CD4+ T cells from unexposed donors were obtained before the COVID-19 pandemic (2011-2018). The cells were cultured for about 10 days before CD4+ T cells were isolated. Their antigens remain unidentified. Repertoires were generated with immunoSEQ multiplex PCR, while TCRdb's copy carries only in-frame clones and drops some. The profile covers about 28,000 clones, with about 70% appearing a single time and under 30% taken by the ten largest. Sequenced: CD4+ T cells from PBMCs, cultured in vitro. These receptors were taken from a human donor in good health.

The chain links TRBV19 to TRBJ1-5; no firm D call. Deletions cut 2 bases from V and 2 bases from J, with 7 bases between. Germline CDR1 reads LNHDA; CDR2 reads SQIVND (reference sequence). This CDR3 has 14 residues. The CDR3 here is CASSIKWGNQPQHF. CDR3 nucleotides: TGTGCCAGTAGTATAAAGTGGGGCAATCAGCCCCAGCATTTT.

The gene calls are TRBV5-1 and TRBJ2-1, with D uncertain. CDR1 is SGHRS and CDR2 is YFSETQ in the germline V gene. CDR3 length equals 16 residues. The V and J ends lost 0 bases and 0 bases respectively, with 10 bases between them. The chain's CDR3 is CASSLGFGSSYNEQFF. The CDR3 bases are TGCGCCAGCAGCTTGGGCTTCGGAAGCTCCTACAATGAGCAGTTCTTC.

The V gene is TRBV6-5, the J gene TRBJ2-5; no clear D gene. Germline lookup yields CDR1 MNHEY and CDR2 SVGAGI. V shed 5 bases and J shed 5 bases, with 9 bases lying between them. The CDR3 length is 12 residues. The CDR3 DNA sequence: TGTGCCAGCAGTCCCTCCGGGGAGACCCAGTACTTC. Protein sequence: CASSPSGETQYF.

The chain uses TRBV9 and TRBJ2-2; a possible D gene is TRBD2 (7 bases). Germline values: CDR1 SGDLS, CDR2 YYNGEE. This CDR3 region has 14 residues. V lost 3 bases, J lost 5 bases, and 11 bases lay in between. CDR3 nucleotide sequence: TGTGCCAGCAGCGGGGGGAGGGGGACCGGGGAGCTGTTTTTT. Translated: CASSGGRGTGELFF.

The rearrangement links TRBV6-2 or TRBV6-3 to TRBJ1-1; a weak D match, TRBD1 (5 bases). V dropped 0 bases and J dropped 4 bases, with 18 bases sitting between them. This CDR3 is built from 17 residues. The germline CDR1 and CDR2 sequences are MNHEY and SVGEGT. Here the CDR3 reads CASSYSRVGTAGTEAFF. In DNA, the CDR3 is TGTGCCAGCAGTTACTCGAGGGTAGGGACCGCCGGCACTGAAGCTTTCTTT.

The CDR3: CSPPRGYANTGELFF. The CDR3 bases are TGCAGCCCGCCCCGGGGTTACGCGAACACCGGGGAGCTGTTTTTT. The gene calls are TRBV29-1 and TRBJ2-2, with TRBD2 as a possible D gene (5 bases). The germline gives CDR1 SQVTM, CDR2 ANQGSEA. There are 15 residues in the CDR3. Trimming left V 8 bases short and J 0 bases short, with 16 bases between.

The chain has TRBV7-2 and TRBJ1-1; D is perhaps TRBD1 (5 bases). Germline lookup yields CDR1 SGHTA and CDR2 FQGNSA. The CDR3 is 14 residues long. Trimming removed 4 bases from V and 3 bases from J, with 12 bases in between. The CDR3 coding sequence is TGTGCCAGCAGCTCATCGGGGGAGTACACTGAAGCTTTCTTT. Amino acids: CASSSSGEYTEAFF.

The CDR3 region has the DNA TGTGCCAGCCTAACGGGCTTCAGGGCGGACGGGGCCAACGTCCTGACTTTC. Residues: CASLTGFRADGANVLTF. The chain joins TRBV28 to TRBJ2-6; perhaps TRBD1 as D (5 bases). This CDR3 is built from 17 residues. V was cut by 8 bases and J by 4 bases, with 21 bases left in between. CDR1 and CDR2 (germline): MDHEN, SYDVKM.

The chain joins TRBV5-6 to TRBJ1-6; 9 bases align to TRBD1. This CDR3 region has 17 residues. The V gene end was trimmed by 4 bases and the J gene end by 10 bases; junction bases not matched to a gene: 15. The germline gives CDR1 SGHDT, CDR2 YYEEEE. Here the CDR3 reads CASSRDGTGFFRSPLHF. The DNA for the CDR3 is TGTGCCAGCAGCCGAGACGGGACAGGGTTCTTTCGGTCACCCCTCCACTTT.

This clone appeared once. The genes are TRBV7-8 and TRBJ2-4; TRBD1 matches at 9 bases. Germline CDR1 SGHVS, CDR2 FQNEAQ. The V gene end was trimmed by 4 bases and the J gene end by 7 bases; junction bases not matched to a gene: 5. This CDR3 has 14 amino acids. This CDR3 reads CASSSSGTGNIQYF. CDR3 nucleotides: TGTGCCAGCAGCTCCTCCGGGACAGGGAACATTCAGTACTTC.

The V and J genes are TRBV5-1 and TRBJ2-4, with a possible D match to TRBD2 (6 bases). This CDR3 has 14 amino acids. The V and J ends lost 0 bases and 8 bases respectively, with 12 bases between them. In germline, CDR1 is SGHRS, CDR2 YFSETQ. Here the CDR3 reads CASSLEKPGDIQYF. The CDR3 bases are TGCGCCAGCAGCTTGGAAAAGCCGGGGGACATTCAGTACTTC.

This clone has just a few counts. V gene TRBV10-1 combines with J gene TRBJ1-1; 7 bases match TRBD1. J lost 1 base, V lost 2 bases, and 1 base had no gene match. This CDR3 spans 14 amino acids. Germline CDR1 is WNHNN and CDR2 is SYGVQD (reference sequence). The DNA of the CDR3 is TGCGCCAGCAGTGAGAGACAGGGGAACACTGAAGCTTTCTTT. This translates into CASSERQGNTEAFF.

This clone appeared a single time. This chain connects TRBV9 to TRBJ1-4; D possibly corresponds to TRBD1 (5 bases). This CDR3 comprises 15 residues. Germline assignment: CDR1 SGDLS and CDR2 YYNGEE. Trimming pared 0 bases from V and 0 bases from J, leaving 6 bases between. CDR3 nucleotides: TGTGCCAGCAGCGTAGGGGGGTCAACTAATGAAAAACTGTTTTTT. Translating gives CASSVGGSTNEKLFF.

The gene calls are TRBV4-2 and TRBJ1-1; the D gene is possibly TRBD1 (6 bases). In germline, CDR1 is LGHNA, CDR2 YNFKEQ. This CDR3 spans 14 amino acids. Trimming left V 0 bases short and J 4 bases short, with 9 bases between. The CDR3 here is CASSQDLGGTEAFF. In DNA form, the CDR3 reads TGTGCCAGCAGCCAAGATTTAGGGGGCACTGAAGCTTTCTTT.

V gene TRBV6-7 combines with J gene TRBJ2-1, with TRBD2 identical over 9 bases. TRBV6-7 is recorded as an ORF, its role being uncertain. There are 14 residues in the CDR3. With 9 bases clipped from V and 1 base from J, the junction kept 4 bases outside the gene matches. The CDR3 spells CARRLAESYNEQFF. The CDR3 region has the DNA TGTGCCAGGCGACTAGCGGAATCCTACAATGAGCAGTTCTTC.

This clone turned up a few times. The chain combines TRBV7-9 with TRBJ2-2; D unresolved. The CDR3 length is 13 residues. Trimming took 2 bases from V and 7 from J, leaving 8 bases between them. Germline assignment: CDR1 SEHNR and CDR2 FQNEAQ (reference sequence). Here the CDR3 reads CASSLSLIGELFF. The CDR3 DNA reads as TGTGCCAGCAGCTTATCGTTAATCGGGGAGCTGTTTTTT. Using reference TRBV7-9 and TRBJ2-2 for the parts outside the CDR3, the full variable domain is DTGVSQNPRHKITKRGQNVTFRCDPISEHNRLYWYRQTLGQGPEFLTYFQNEAQLEKSRLLSDRFSAERPKGSFSTLEIQRTEQGDSAMYLCASSLSLIGELFFGEGSRLTVL.

CDR3 loop: CASSDPGAPSYHNYGYTF. CDR3 nucleotide sequence: TGTGCCAGCAGTGATCCTGGGGCCCCATCATACCATAACTATGGCTACACCTTC. The rearrangement joins TRBV6-1 to TRBJ1-2, with D possibly being TRBD1 (5 bases). V was trimmed by 3 bases and J by 1 base, leaving 21 bases between them. CDR3 length equals 18 residues. Germline-derived CDR1 and CDR2 are MNHNS and SASEGT.

V is TRBV5-4 and J is TRBJ1-1; perhaps TRBD1 as D (6 bases). V was clipped by 2 bases and J by 0 bases, with 14 bases between them. CDR1 SGHNT and CDR2 YYREEE come from the germline V gene (reference sequence). This CDR3 contains 16 residues. The CDR3 loop is CASSLSTGIMNTEAFF. The CDR3 coding sequence is TGTGCCAGCAGCTTATCTACAGGGATCATGAACACTGAAGCTTTCTTT. The complete variable domain, with remaining parts taken from reference TRBV5-4 and TRBJ1-1, reads ETGVTQSPTHLIKTRGQQVTLRCSSQSGHNTVSWYQQALGQGPQFIFQYYREEENGRGNFPPRFSGLQFPNYSSELNVNALELDDSALYLCASSLSTGIMNTEAFFGQGTRLTVV.

V gene TRBV2 combines with J gene TRBJ1-1; D may be TRBD1 (6 bases). CDR1 and CDR2 from the germline V gene are SNHLY and FYNNEI. This CDR3 has 15 residues. Trimming cost V 7 bases and J 1 base, with 16 bases left between them. CDR3 amino acids: CASTLRDTKNTEAFF. CDR3 DNA: TGTGCCAGCACCCTGCGGGACACAAAGAACACTGAAGCTTTCTTT.

The chain joins TRBV6-2 or TRBV6-3 to TRBJ2-1; TRBD2 matches at 11 bases. V lost 2 bases to trimming and J lost 5 bases; unmatched junction nucleotides: 8. The CDR3 runs 17 residues. The germline CDR1 and CDR2 sequences are MNHEY and SVGEGT. CDR3 DNA sequence: TGTGCCAGCAGTTACCCCAGTGGTAGCGGGAGGGACAATGAGCAGTTCTTC. It specifies CASSYPSGSGRDNEQFF.

This chain uses TRBV6-2 or TRBV6-3 with TRBJ1-5; D is unclear. Germline CDR1 reads MNHEY; CDR2 reads SVGEGT. Trimming took 4 bases from V and 1 from J, leaving 14 bases between them. The CDR3 contains 16 residues. The CDR3 bases are TGTGCCAGCAGTTGGCTGGGCTCGGGGAGCAATCAGCCCCAGCATTTT. Protein product: CASSWLGSGSNQPQHF.

Concerning this clone itself: Other DNA sequences within the sample encode an identical CDR3. This sequence joins TRBV5-1 and TRBJ2-7; 9 bases fit TRBD1. Germline loops: CDR1 SGHRS, CDR2 YFSETQ. With 4 bases clipped from V and 4 bases from J, the junction kept 6 bases outside the gene matches. CDR3 length equals 14 residues. CDR3 in DNA: TGCGCCAGCAGCCTCGGGACAGGGTTGTACGAGCAGTACTTC. Residues: CASSLGTGLYEQYF.

V gene TRBV30 combines with J gene TRBJ2-3, with 12 bases lining up with TRBD2. V gave up 1 base and J gave up 0 bases; unmatched junction bases: 2. There are 16 residues in the CDR3. Germline-derived CDR1 and CDR2 are GTSNPN and SVGIG (reference sequence). The chain's CDR3 is CAWSAGTSGSTDTQYF. Written as DNA, the CDR3 is TGTGCCTGGAGTGCGGGGACTAGCGGGAGCACAGATACGCAGTATTTT. Combining the CDR3 with reference TRBV30 and TRBJ2-3 gives the whole variable domain SQTIHQWPATLVQPVGSPLSLECTVEGTSNPNLYWYRQAAGRGLQLLFYSVGIGQISSEVPQNLSASRPQDRQFILSSKKLLLSDSGFYLCAWSAGTSGSTDTQYFGPGTRLTVL.

The genes are TRBV4-3 and TRBJ1-4; D may be TRBD1 (5 bases). CDR3 size: 15 residues. Trimming removed 2 bases from V and 2 bases from J, with 9 bases in between. Looked up from germline, CDR1 is LGHNA and CDR2 is YSLEER. This CDR3 is CASSQPRGTNEKLFF. The DNA for the CDR3 is TGCGCCAGCAGCCAACCGAGGGGTACTAATGAAAAACTGTTTTTT.

The chain has TRBV19 and TRBJ2-1; perhaps TRBD1 as D (5 bases). This CDR3 is 17 amino acids long. The V gene's germline CDR1 is LNHDA and CDR2 SQIVND (reference sequence). V was pared by 2 bases and J by 4 bases, with 18 bases between. The CDR3 loop is CASSIKVRGTPYNEQFF. CDR3 coding DNA: TGTGCCAGTAGTATAAAAGTAAGGGGAACACCATACAATGAGCAGTTCTTC.

This chain joins TRBV6-6 and TRBJ1-2, with TRBD1 matching 7 bases. This CDR3 region has 14 residues. Trimming removed 6 bases from V and 0 bases from J; junction bases left unmatched: 4. The germline CDR1 and CDR2 sequences are MNHNY and SVGAGI (reference sequence). CDR3 sequence reads: CASSRQGPNYGYTF. The CDR3 DNA follows: TGTGCCAGCAGCCGACAGGGACCTAACTATGGCTACACCTTC.

The V call is TRBV3-1 (or the pseudogene TRBV3-2), the J call TRBJ2-3; D gene uncertain. V dropped 1 base and J dropped 0 bases, with 11 bases sitting between them. The CDR3 is 16 amino acids. Germline V gene sequence: CDR1 LGHDT, CDR2 YNNKEL (reference sequence). CDR3 loop: CASSQGFGQSTDTQYF. CDR3 DNA: TGTGCCAGCAGCCAAGGTTTCGGGCAGAGCACAGATACGCAGTATTTT.

This clone was recorded a few times. For the CDR3, the DNA is TGTGCCAGCAGCCAAGATGCGGGACCTTATCAGCCCCAGCATTTT. It encodes CASSQDAGPYQPQHF. The J gene is TRBJ1-5, the V gene TRBV3-1 (or the pseudogene TRBV3-2), with D perhaps TRBD1 (5 bases). Per the germline V gene, CDR1 is LGHDT and CDR2 is YNNKEL (reference sequence). V dropped 0 bases and J dropped 5 bases, with 11 bases sitting between them. The CDR3 runs 15 residues.

The chain is built from TRBV4-1 and TRBJ2-5; 15 bases align to TRBD2. This CDR3 is built from 18 residues. Germline V gene sequence: CDR1 MGHRA, CDR2 YSYEKL. The ends lost 0 bases at V and 5 bases at J; junction bases unmatched: 7. The CDR3 bases are TGCGCCAGCAGCCAAGACCCCACCGGGACTAGCGGGAGGGAGACCCAGTACTTC. Protein sequence: CASSQDPTGTSGRETQYF.

The chain combines TRBV30 with TRBJ2-1; 10 bases fit TRBD2. Looked up from germline, CDR1 is GTSNPN and CDR2 is SVGIG (reference sequence). The CDR3 covers 12 residues. V dropped 4 bases and J dropped 8; count of bases not matched to a gene: 2. The CDR3 bases are TGTGCCTGGACTAGCGGGAGTTATGAGCAGTTCTTC. Translation: CAWTSGSYEQFF.

The DNA of the CDR3 is TGCGCCAGCAGCCATACTACCCGGGACAGTAACTATGGCTACACCTTC. It is translated as CASSHTTRDSNYGYTF. The rearrangement links TRBV4-1 to TRBJ1-2; 7 positions agree with TRBD1. V lost 3 bases to trimming and J lost 1 base; unmatched junction nucleotides: 8. The CDR3 spans 16 residues. Germline V gene sequence: CDR1 MGHRA, CDR2 YSYEKL.